This is a list of T cell receptor beta chains from one sample in a study of T cell changes during pregnancy in multiple sclerosis. Here immunoSEQ multiplex PCR was the method, and the copy in TCRdb shows in-frame clones only, minus some. The sample contains 65,000 to 90,000 clones, roughly 92% of which appear only once. The source material was peripheral blood, sampled in the second trimester of pregnancy. These receptors originate from a female donor with multiple sclerosis, enrolled in a pregnancy study. The CDR3 runs from the conserved cysteine through the conserved F or W. A D gene is named only where the DNA matches it firmly. The size field is filled for only some rows; it gives once, few, many or a size class.

abundance	v_gene	j_gene	d_gene	CDR3aa	CDR3nt
-	TRBV9	TRBJ2-3	-	CASSVVGASTDTQYF	TGTGCCAGCAGCGTAGTGGGAGCTAGCACAGATACGCAGTATTTT
-	TRBV19	TRBJ1-3	TRBD1	CASSNRITGVGNTIYF	TGTGCCAGTAGTAACCGAATCACAGGGGTCGGAAACACCATATATTTT
-	TRBV5-1	TRBJ2-1	-	CASSLDGGSYNEQFF	TGCGCCAGCAGCTTGGATGGGGGGTCCTACAATGAGCAGTTCTTC
-	TRBV2	TRBJ2-5	-	CASSVLSGETRETQYF	TGTGCCAGCAGTGTTCTATCGGGGGAAACAAGGGAGACCCAGTACTTC
-	TRBV5-4	TRBJ2-2	TRBD2	CASSSGLARNTGELFF	TGTGCCAGCAGCTCCGGACTAGCTAGGAACACCGGGGAGCTGTTTTTT
-	TRBV7-3	TRBJ2-6	TRBD2	CASSLGRGSSLSSGANVLTF	TGTGCCAGCAGCCTTGGGCGCGGGAGTTCACTATCCTCTGGGGCCAACGTCCTGACTTTC
-	TRBV18	TRBJ2-2	-	CASSGLGVGTGELFF	TGTGCCAGCTCCGGTTTAGGAGTTGGGACCGGGGAGCTGTTTTTT
-	TRBV28	TRBJ2-5	TRBD1	CASSRRGLRETQYF	TGTGCCAGCAGTCGCAGGGGGCTTCGGGAGACCCAGTACTTC
once	TRBV7-9	TRBJ2-7	-	CASSWQGLDYEQYF	TGTGCCAGCAGCTGGCAGGGGTTAGACTACGAGCAGTACTTC
-	TRBV7-9	TRBJ2-2	TRBD2	CASSPGLAGAPNTGELFF	TGTGCCAGCAGTCCCGGACTAGCGGGGGCTCCGAACACCGGGGAGCTGTTTTTT
-	TRBV11-2	TRBJ2-7	TRBD2	CASSLVTSGVYEQYF	TGTGCCAGCAGCTTAGTAACTAGCGGAGTCTACGAGCAGTACTTC
-	TRBV4-1	TRBJ1-2	-	CASSHEPGTSINYGYTF	TGCGCCAGCAGCCACGAACCCGGGACATCTATCAACTATGGCTACACCTTC
-	TRBV18	TRBJ1-1	TRBD1	CASSPRTGGTEAFF	TGTGCCAGCTCACCAAGAACAGGGGGGACTGAAGCTTTCTTT
-	TRBV6-1	TRBJ1-6	-	CASSVTESYNSPLHF	TGTGCCAGCAGTGTGACAGAATCCTATAATTCACCCCTCCACTTT
-	TRBV18	TRBJ2-6	-	CASSPNRAGANVLTF	TGTGCCAGCTCCCCCAACAGGGCTGGGGCCAACGTCCTGACTTTC
-	TRBV5-3	TRBJ2-1	-	CARSRSVMPSNTYNEQFF	TGTGCCAGAAGCCGTAGCGTGATGCCCAGCAATACCTACAATGAGCAGTTCTTC
-	TRBV29-1	TRBJ2-7	TRBD1	CSVADRTPYEQYF	TGCAGCGTTGCGGACAGGACCCCTTACGAGCAGTACTTC
-	TRBV5-4	TRBJ2-1	-	CASSLGGPAYNEQFF	TGTGCCAGCAGCTTAGGCGGGCCCGCCTACAATGAGCAGTTCTTC
-	TRBV7-9	TRBJ1-3	-	CASSLEVGGDTIYF	TGTGCCAGCAGCTTAGAGGTCGGCGGGGACACCATATATTTT
-	TRBV18	TRBJ2-3	-	CASSPISGSTDTQYF	TGTGCCAGCTCACCAATTTCGGGTAGCACAGATACGCAGTATTTT
-	TRBV27	TRBJ1-1	-	CASIRSDEAFF	TGTGCCAGCATAAGGAGCGATGAAGCTTTCTTT
-	TRBV6-1	TRBJ2-3	TRBD1	CASSEGNRGADTQYF	TGTGCCAGCAGTGAGGGGAACAGGGGTGCAGATACGCAGTATTTT
-	TRBV13	TRBJ1-1	-	CASSLVGFHLENTEAFF	TGTGCCAGCAGCTTAGTGGGCTTTCACCTCGAGAACACTGAAGCTTTCTTT
-	TRBV6-1	TRBJ2-3	-	CASLATDTQYF	TGTGCCAGCCTCGCGACTGATACGCAGTATTTT
-	TRBV27	TRBJ2-7	-	CASRELGSLYEQYF	TGTGCCAGCAGAGAATTGGGGAGTCTGTACGAGCAGTACTTC
-	TRBV28	TRBJ1-2	TRBD1	CATRTGSGSAYGYTF	TGTGCCACCAGGACAGGATCCGGCAGCGCGTATGGCTACACCTTC
many	TRBV14	TRBJ2-1	TRBD2	CASSQFTSGGAEEQFF	TGTGCCAGCAGCCAGTTTACTAGCGGGGGGGCTGAGGAGCAGTTCTTC
-	TRBV14	TRBJ2-7	-	CASSQIGSYEQYF	TGTGCCAGCAGCCAGATCGGGTCCTACGAGCAGTACTTC
once	TRBV27	TRBJ1-6	-	CASSLIQTYNSPLHF	TGTGCCAGCAGTTTAATACAGACCTATAATTCACCCCTCCACTTT
-	TRBV4-2	TRBJ2-7	-	CASSQDMREQYF	TGTGCCAGCAGCCAAGATATGAGGGAGCAGTACTTC
-	TRBV5-1	TRBJ2-7	-	CASRRQDSYEQYF	TGCGCCAGCAGACGACAGGACTCCTACGAGCAGTACTTC
few	TRBV6-1	TRBJ1-5	-	CASSARTPGQPQHF	TGTGCCAGCAGTGCACGAACGCCGGGACAGCCCCAGCATTTT
-	TRBV19	TRBJ2-1	-	CASAPRYNEQFF	TGTGCCAGTGCCCCCAGGTACAATGAGCAGTTCTTC